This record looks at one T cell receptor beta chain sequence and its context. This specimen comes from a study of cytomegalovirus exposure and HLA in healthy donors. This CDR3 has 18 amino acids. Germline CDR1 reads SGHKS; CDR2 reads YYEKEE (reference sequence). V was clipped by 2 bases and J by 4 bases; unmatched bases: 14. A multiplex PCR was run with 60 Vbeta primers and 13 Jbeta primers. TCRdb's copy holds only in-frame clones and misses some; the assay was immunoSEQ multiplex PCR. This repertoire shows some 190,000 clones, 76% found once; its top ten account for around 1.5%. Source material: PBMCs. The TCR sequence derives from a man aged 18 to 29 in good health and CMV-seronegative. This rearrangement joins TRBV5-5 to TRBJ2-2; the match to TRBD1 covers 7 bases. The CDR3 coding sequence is TGTGCCAGCAGCTTACTCCGGACAGGCAGGACTCGCACCGGGGAGCTGTTTTTT. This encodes CASSLLRTGRTRTGELFF.